This T cell receptor (beta chain) was identified in a study of shared clonotypes between healthy human individuals (dated by TCRdb to 2020 to 2022). Background for the entire study: A few men and a couple of women, aged 18 to 49 years, made up the cohort. For each donor, CD4 naive and CD4 memory were each given three plates, CD8 naive was given two plates, and CD8 memory was given one plate. Blood TCR repertoires of five healthy adults were deeply sequenced to estimate repertoire size and the extent of clonotype sharing between individuals. Libraries were prepared and TCR repertoires were sequenced by different laboratories using diverse techniques, in order to increase sequencing depth and limit assay-specific biases. Between about 0.85 and 8.9 billion PBMCs per donor were obtained by leukapheresis.

The donors were healthy, HIV-negative adults with no recently reported acute infections or vaccinations. All donors were Caucasian adults living in Nashville, Tennessee, USA. CD4+ T cells were enriched by magnetic negative selection, after which naive cells were positively selected on CD45RA and the negative fraction was taken as the memory subset. After blood collection by leukapheresis, PBMCs were isolated using Ficoll-Histopaque density gradient centrifugation and then cryopreserved in the vapor phase of liquid nitrogen. Analytical flow cytometry was used to check the purity and quantity of every magnetically sorted T cell population. From each sorted fraction, genomic DNA was isolated and quantified by UV absorbance on a Nanodrop 2000c. Broad study findings and their caveats: Estimated clonotype richness was generally larger for naive than for memory subsets. Because the study included a small number of donors, the genetic and exposure-history diversity represented was limited. About 4.5% of naive CD4, 3.5% of naive CD8, 2.3% of memory CD4, and 0.4% of memory CD8 clonotypes were shared across several donors. Pairwise subsampling indicated that sequencing depth was expected to affect the degree of clonotype sharing among donors. Sampling was restricted to blood, and TCR repertoires in tissue are likely to differ from TCR repertoires in blood. Even with the large sequencing depth, rarefaction of the sorted-subset datasets indicated that sequencing was incomplete. Compared with non-shared clonotypes, the clonotypes found in all four sorted-subset donors had higher generation probabilities.

Details on this clone: This receptor's antigen is unknown. There are no base qualities to consult, and no much larger clone falls within one base.

TCR CDR3 regions were amplified from genomic DNA by multiplex PCR using the deep immunoSEQ assay. Genomic DNA extracted from each cell subset was distributed evenly over all wells of several immunoSEQ 96-well plates, and each plate served as one replicate. For sorted subsets, each replicate PCR was loaded with around 200 ng genomic DNA, equivalent to some 31,000 T cell genomes. Purified libraries were measured with a Qubit 3.0 fluorometer, size-checked on a Bioanalyzer 2100, and measured again with the KAPA Library Quantification kit. Every immunoSEQ 96-well plate was sequenced on a dedicated single-read 150-cycle Illumina NextSeq 550 flow cell. In the authors' own workflow: Because the immunoSEQ output held only junctional sequences and lacked quality scores, the filtering could not match the filtering applied to full-length reads. Sequences were annotated with PyIR, a Python wrapper for IgBLAST v1.9, and V/J genes and CDR3 were assigned using IMGT germline references. Reads were removed for weak V/J assignments (E-value above 1e-6), missing CDR3, stop codons, out-of-frame junctions, or ambiguous translated residues. V3J clonotypes were defined as sequences sharing the same inferred V gene, J gene, and CDR3 amino acid sequence. The percentage overlap between two repertoires was calculated by dividing the number of shared unique clonotypes by the size of the smaller repertoire. RTK rarefaction, the Chao1 estimator, and Recon v2.1 estimates of unobserved clonotypes were used to assess repertoire richness. For all TCRbeta clonotypes obtained by the gDNA method from a few donors, generation probabilities were computed with OLGA. TCRdb retrieved this table from immuneACCESS and kept in-frame rearrangements only. Not all clones are present; in checked studies, unresolved V genes account for under half, and no reason is known for the remainder. V, J and clone size reflect that table, while D and trimming were determined from the DNA. The sample data list 2 million to 2.5 million clones, and roughly 93% of these were observed just once. Of the sample, 0.36% is held by the ten largest clones.

V was cut back by 0 bases and J by 2 bases, leaving a gap of 8 bases between them. Counted from cysteine to phenylalanine, this CDR3 has 15 amino acids. The only DNA kept is the CDR3, 45 bases in frame from the first base. CDR1 and CDR2, looked up from the germline V gene, are SGHAT and FQNNGV. Sequencing was carried out using naive CD4+ T cells from PBMCs. Taken with the paper, the label for cell subset or site translates to: CD45RA+ positively selected. The chain is assembled from TRBV11-2 and TRBJ1-3; there is no confident call for the D gene. The clonotype originates from a young man in good health. Some clones in this sample may be carry-over from other donors' samples. The DNA is TGTGCCAGCAGCTTAGACCCCTACCCTGGAAACACCATATATTTT. Translated, it reads CASSLDPYPGNTIYF. The full variable domain, with segments outside the CDR3 supplied by the reference TRBV11-2 and TRBJ1-3 proteins, appears as EAGVAQSPRYKIIEKRQSVAFWCNPISGHATLYWYQQILGQGPKLLIQFQNNGVVDDSQLPKDRFSAERLKGVDSTLKIQPAKLEDSAVYLCASSLDPYPGNTIYFGEGSWLTVV.